The next 10 T cell receptor beta chains were all read from a single sample in a study of T cell changes during pregnancy in multiple sclerosis. Assay: immunoSEQ multiplex PCR; the TCRdb copy retains only in-frame clones and omits some. The data hold around 100,000 clones, with 80% to 95% observed a single time. Sequences were derived from peripheral blood, sampled in the third trimester of pregnancy. These TCRs come from a female donor with multiple sclerosis, enrolled in a pregnancy study.

The V gene is TRBV27, the J gene TRBJ2-3; 7 bases map to TRBD2. This CDR3 spans 17 amino acids. V was clipped by 6 bases and J by 1 base; unmatched bases: 13. CDR1 MNHEY and CDR2 SMNVEV come from the germline V gene (reference sequence). The CDR3 protein is CASSPSGYFFGTDTQYF. For the CDR3, the DNA is TGTGCCAGCAGCCCTAGCGGATACTTCTTTGGCACAGATACGCAGTATTTT.

The V call is TRBV28, the J call TRBJ1-2; 7 positions agree with TRBD1. Germline V CDR1 and CDR2: MDHEN, SYDVKM. The CDR3 is 12 residues long. The junction had 8 bases not matched to a gene; V was cut back by 6 bases and J by 10 bases. CDR3 protein: CASRQNRGHYTF. For the CDR3, the DNA is TGTGCCAGCAGACAGAACAGGGGCCACTACACCTTC.

DNA of the CDR3: TGTGCCAGTAGCCTGGAAAGTACAGGGGCCACGAACACTGAAGCTTTCTTT. This codes for CASSLESTGATNTEAFF. This sequence joins TRBV19 and TRBJ1-1; 7 nucleotides line up with TRBD1. The V and J ends lost 6 bases and 1 base, in that order; junction bases with no gene match: 14. CDR1 is LNHDA, CDR2 SQIVND, per germline (reference sequence). The CDR3 consists of 17 residues.

This chain connects TRBV27 to TRBJ2-5; TRBD2 matches 7 bases. The junction had 2 bases not matched to a gene; V was cut back by 4 bases and J by 0 bases. The germline V gene encodes CDR1 MNHEY and CDR2 SMNVEV (reference sequence). CDR3 length: 14 amino acids. The CDR3 DNA sequence: TGTGCCAGCAGTTATGCGGGAGACCAAGAGACCCAGTACTTC. Protein product: CASSYAGDQETQYF.

The genes are TRBV7-2 and TRBJ2-7; 8 bases line up with TRBD2. The CDR3 is 16 amino acids. From germline, CDR1 is SGHTA and CDR2 FQGNSA. V trimming: 5 bases; J trimming: 0 bases; junction bases outside the gene matches: 9. Here the CDR3 DNA reads TGTGCCAGCAGCCGAGAAGCGGGAGTGTTCTCCTACGAGCAGTACTTC. Protein product: CASSREAGVFSYEQYF.

V is TRBV5-8 and J is TRBJ1-2; 9 nucleotides line up with TRBD1. V trimming: 4 bases; J trimming: 8 bases; junction bases outside the gene matches: 12. This CDR3 has 15 residues. Germline V lookup: CDR1 SGHTS, CDR2 YDEGEE. CDR3: CASSPTRDRAGGYTF. The CDR3, as DNA: TGTGCCAGCAGCCCTACCCGGGACAGGGCGGGGGGCTACACCTTC.

The chain employs TRBV4-2 and TRBJ2-1; 8 positions match TRBD1. The V gene's germline CDR1 is LGHNA and CDR2 YNFKEQ. This CDR3 has 15 residues. Trimming cost V 0 bases and J 5 bases; bases outside gene matches: 3. The CDR3 protein is CASSQEPDRDNEQFF. The CDR3 DNA reads TGTGCCAGCAGCCAAGAACCGGACAGGGACAATGAGCAGTTCTTC.

The CDR3 nucleotides read TGTGCCAGCAGTGTGGCAGGACACGCTGGCGAGCAGTACTTC. Amino acid sequence: CASSVAGHAGEQYF. V and J are TRBV6-1 and TRBJ2-7, with a weak D call TRBD1 (5 bases). This CDR3 spans 14 amino acids. Trimming pared 4 bases from V and 6 bases from J, leaving 16 bases between. Looked up from germline, CDR1 is MNHNS and CDR2 is SASEGT.

The CDR3 spells CASSAGTGRYGYTF. The DNA for the CDR3 is TGTGCCAGCAGCGCCGGGACAGGGCGGTATGGCTACACCTTC. The chain recombines TRBV5-4 with TRBJ1-2; 9 nucleotides align to TRBD1. The germline V gene has CDR1 SGHNT and CDR2 YYREEE (reference sequence). Trimming cost V 4 bases and J 5 bases; bases outside gene matches: 6. CDR3 size: 14 residues.

The chain combines TRBV5-4 with TRBJ1-1; TRBD1 might be the D (5 bases). The CDR3 covers 14 residues. CDR1 SGHNT and CDR2 YYREEE come from the germline V gene (reference sequence). Trimming pared 0 bases from V and 3 bases from J, leaving 9 bases between. CDR3 sequence reads: CASSLDRWDTEAFF. CDR3 sequence (DNA): TGTGCCAGCAGCTTGGACAGGTGGGACACTGAAGCTTTCTTT.